The 18 T cell receptor beta chains presented below share a single source sample, sequenced in a study of T cells in Graves' hyperthyroidism and ophthalmopathy. From RNA transcripts, TCR beta CDR3 regions were amplified. The HTBI set primed first-round TCR CDR3 RT-PCR. TCRdb itself ran the multiplex PCR reads through MiXCR, one entry per CDR3 protein. The repertoire holds 300,000 to 500,000 distinct CDR3 sequences, with about 14% as singletons. The sample comprised blood. These receptors all come from a man aged 50 or older with Graves' ophthalmopathy.

This clonotype was counted at least ten times. The rearrangement uses TRBV29-1 and TRBJ2-1, with D unresolved. Trimming removed 3 bases from V and 5 bases from J, with 8 bases in between. CDR1 is SQVTM, CDR2 ANQGSEA, per germline. This CDR3 is built from 12 residues. CDR3 in DNA: TGCAGCGTTGATTGGCAACACAATGAGCAGTTCTTC. Translating gives CSVDWQHNEQFF.

In its sample, this clonotype was seen many times. The chain joins TRBV2 to TRBJ2-7; D call uncertain. Germline-derived CDR1 and CDR2 are SNHLY and FYNNEI. This CDR3 is 13 amino acids long. V lost 9 bases, J lost 4 bases, and 16 bases lay in between. CDR3 DNA sequence: TGTGCCAGTGGTGTAAATCAGAGGTACGAGCAGTACTTC. This encodes CASGVNQRYEQYF. The full variable domain, in which reference TRBV2 and TRBJ2-7 provide the parts outside the CDR3, is EPEVTQTPSHQVTQMGQEVILRCVPISNHLYFYWYRQILGQKVEFLVSFYNNEISEKSEIFDDQFSVERPDGSNFTLKIRSTKLEDSAMYFCASGVNQRYEQYFGPGTRLTVT.

The V gene is TRBV28, the J gene TRBJ2-5, with 8 bases aligning to TRBD2. The length of the CDR3 is 16 residues. V gave up 8 bases and J gave up 5 bases; unmatched junction bases: 16. Germline V gives CDR1 MDHEN, CDR2 SYDVKM. The CDR3 is CASAGGRRVGLETQYF. CDR3 sequence (DNA): TGTGCCAGCGCGGGAGGACGGAGGGTCGGTTTGGAGACCCAGTACTTC.

Many counts were recorded for this clonotype. V and J are TRBV20-1 and TRBJ2-3, with no clear D. The CDR3 is 14 amino acids. Germline V lookup: CDR1 DFQATT, CDR2 SNEGSKA (reference sequence). The V end was cut by 0 bases, the J end by 4 bases, with 11 bases between. The CDR3 DNA is TGCAGTGCTAGAGATCTGTTCTCCGCAGATACGCAGTATTTT. Amino acids: CSARDLFSADTQYF.

There are a few counts of this clonotype. V usage is TRBV4-2 and J usage is TRBJ2-1; 7 bases are a match to TRBD2. Germline V gives CDR1 LGHNA, CDR2 YNFKEQ. V gave up 3 bases and J gave up 1 base; unmatched junction bases: 9. The CDR3 length is 17 residues. The chain's CDR3 is CASSHIRDYQSYNEQFF. In DNA form, the CDR3 reads TGTGCCAGCAGCCACATTCGGGACTACCAATCCTACAATGAGCAGTTCTTC.

There are many counts of this clonotype. V and J are TRBV6-1 and TRBJ2-2; TRBD2 agrees at 13 bases. After removal of 9 bases from V and 4 bases from J, the junction contained 2 bases not matched to a gene. The CDR3 length is 14 residues. Germline V lookup: CDR1 MNHNS, CDR2 SASEGT. CDR3 in amino acids: CASGTSGITGELFF. The CDR3, as DNA: TGTGCCAGTGGGACTAGCGGGATCACCGGGGAGCTGTTTTTT.

In its sample, this clonotype was seen many times. This chain connects TRBV12-3 or TRBV12-4 to TRBJ2-3; D may match TRBD1 or TRBD2 (5 bases each). The CDR3 sequence is 14 residues long. Trimming left V 10 bases short and J 6 bases short, with 20 bases between. In DNA, the CDR3 is TGTGCCACTGTCCGGGACCAGGTCTTTGATACGCAGTATTTT. This translates into CATVRDQVFDTQYF.

This clonotype has ten or more counts. The genes are TRBV20-1 and TRBJ2-3; 8 bases match TRBD2. Per the germline V gene, CDR1 is DFQATT and CDR2 is SNEGSKA (reference sequence). V lost 5 bases, J lost 2 bases, and 3 bases stayed unmatched. The CDR3 spans 13 residues. The CDR3 DNA sequence: TGCAGTGCTGGGGGACTAGTCACAGATACGCAGTATTTT. It encodes CSAGGLVTDTQYF.

This CDR3 reads CASRSGTGDSNQPQHF. CDR3 in DNA: TGTGCCAGCAGGTCCGGGACAGGGGATAGCAATCAGCCCCAGCATTTT. This chain uses TRBV6-1 with TRBJ1-5; TRBD1 agrees at 10 bases. The trim removed 6 bases at V and 0 bases at J, leaving 5 bases unmatched. The CDR3 length is 16 residues. The V gene's germline CDR1 is MNHNS and CDR2 SASEGT.

This clonotype was observed at least ten times. The chain employs TRBV20-1 and TRBJ2-3; TRBD2 agrees at 7 bases. Germline assignment: CDR1 DFQATT and CDR2 SNEGSKA (reference sequence). CDR3 length: 15 residues. Trimming cost V 5 bases and J 6 bases; bases outside gene matches: 14. The CDR3 DNA is TGCAGTGCTGGCCGTCAGCGGGATGTGGAGGATACGCAGTATTTT. It is translated as CSAGRQRDVEDTQYF.

This clonotype was counted only a few times. V is TRBV6-1 and J is TRBJ1-5; D perhaps matches TRBD1 (6 bases). The CDR3 is 12 residues long. Trimming shortened V by 10 bases and J by 7 bases, and 14 bases separated the two germline ends. The germline CDR1 and CDR2 sequences are MNHNS and SASEGT. CDR3 coding DNA: TGTGCCACCGGACAGATCGAGCAGCCCCAGCATTTT. Its protein is CATGQIEQPQHF.

In DNA form, the CDR3 reads TGCGCCAGCAGCTGGACAGGGTCCTTGGGTGGCTACACCTTC. Amino acids: CASSWTGSLGGYTF. The chain couples TRBV5-1 to TRBJ1-2; 8 bases map to TRBD1. Germline lookup yields CDR1 SGHRS and CDR2 YFSETQ. Trimming took 3 bases from V and 7 from J; bases not matched to a gene: 8. The CDR3 loop spans 14 amino acids.

This clonotype showed up many times. This chain joins TRBV24-1 and TRBJ2-3; 9 bases agree with TRBD2. The CDR3 has 20 amino acids. The ends lost 1 base at V and 4 bases at J; junction bases unmatched: 17. Germline V gene data show CDR1 as KGHDR and CDR2 as SFDVKD. CDR3 amino acids: CATSDLGQKAGGSAADTQYF. CDR3 nucleotides: TGTGCCACCAGTGATTTAGGGCAAAAGGCGGGAGGGTCCGCGGCAGATACGCAGTATTTT.

There are many counts of this clonotype. J is TRBJ2-5 and V is TRBV7-6; 10 nucleotides match TRBD1. V trimming: 5 bases; J trimming: 4 bases; junction bases outside the gene matches: 4. The length of the CDR3 is 14 residues. Germline V gene sequence: CDR1 SGHVS, CDR2 FNYEAQ. The CDR3 nucleotides are TGTGCCAGCAGCCAACGGACAGGGGGAGAGACCCAGTACTTC. Translation: CASSQRTGGETQYF.

This clonotype was counted many times. CDR3 DNA sequence: TGCAGTGCCGAACTTGCGGCCTACAATGAGCAGTTCTTC. It codes for CSAELAAYNEQFF. This sequence joins TRBV20-1 and TRBJ2-1; no firm D call. The CDR3 consists of 13 residues. The germline V and J ends were trimmed by 6 bases and 2 bases, with 11 bases remaining between them. Germline lookup yields CDR1 DFQATT and CDR2 SNEGSKA (reference sequence).

This clonotype was recorded many times. The genes are TRBV24-1 and TRBJ2-5, with 7 bases aligning to TRBD1. From germline, CDR1 is KGHDR and CDR2 SFDVKD. Germline trimming cut 3 bases from V and 1 base from J; bases unmatched to any gene: 13. The CDR3 consists of 18 residues. CDR3 loop: CATSDPIKGQQSQETQYF. The CDR3 coding sequence is TGTGCCACCAGTGATCCCATAAAGGGACAGCAAAGCCAAGAGACCCAGTACTTC.

The table lists this clonotype with many counts. The rearrangement links TRBV5-1 to TRBJ2-2; 8 bases agree with TRBD1. Germline values: CDR1 SGHRS, CDR2 YFSETQ. V lost 1 base and J lost 3; bases outside the gene matches: 2. The CDR3 contains 15 residues. CDR3 in DNA: TGCGCCAGCAGCTTGTTGACAGGGGACACCGGGGAGCTGTTTTTT. Protein product: CASSLLTGDTGELFF.

This clonotype was observed at least ten times. The chain carries TRBV20-1 and TRBJ2-7, with a possible D match to TRBD1 (5 bases). The germline V gene has CDR1 DFQATT and CDR2 SNEGSKA (reference sequence). The CDR3 sequence is 12 residues long. Trimming removed 0 bases at V and 3 bases at J, with 6 bases between. CDR3 loop: CSAREGRYEQYF. The CDR3 region has the DNA TGCAGTGCTAGAGAGGGGCGCTACGAGCAGTACTTC.